This TCR beta chain is drawn from a study of cytomegalovirus exposure and HLA in healthy donors. Donors had nominal health at sampling but likely had unrecorded immune exposures. The PCR employed 60 Vbeta primers together with 13 Jbeta primers. As processed by the authors: A later analysis counted tens of millions of unique TCR beta chains, around 12 million shared. Produced via immunoSEQ multiplex PCR; TCRdb's table is partial and in-frame only. The V and J calls and clone size come from that table; D and trimming were worked out from the DNA. Among some 150,000 clones listed, 79% were seen once. The TCR comes from a human donor in good health. Sequenced material: PBMCs.

The CDR3 sequence: CASSENQGNTIYF. The CDR3 DNA reads as TGTGCCAGCAGTGAAAACCAGGGAAACACCATATATTTT. The chain combines TRBV6-1 with TRBJ1-3; D uncertain. V was shortened by 2 bases and J by 4 bases, with 6 bases between the two germline ends. The CDR3 totals 13 residues. Per germline, CDR1 MNHNS and CDR2 SASEGT.